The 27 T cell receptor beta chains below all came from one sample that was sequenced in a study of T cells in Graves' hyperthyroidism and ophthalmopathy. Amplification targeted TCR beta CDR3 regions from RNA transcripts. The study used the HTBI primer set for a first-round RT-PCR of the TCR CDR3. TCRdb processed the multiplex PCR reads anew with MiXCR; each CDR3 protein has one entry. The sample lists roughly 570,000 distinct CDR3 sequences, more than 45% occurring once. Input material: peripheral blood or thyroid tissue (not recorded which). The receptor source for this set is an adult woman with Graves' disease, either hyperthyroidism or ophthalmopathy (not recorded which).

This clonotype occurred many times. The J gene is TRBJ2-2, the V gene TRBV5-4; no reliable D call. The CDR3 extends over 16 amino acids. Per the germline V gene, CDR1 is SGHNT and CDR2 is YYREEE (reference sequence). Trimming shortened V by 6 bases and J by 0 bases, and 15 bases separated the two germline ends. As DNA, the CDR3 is TGTGCCAGCACCGAGATTACCCACGCGAACACCGGGGAGCTGTTTTTT. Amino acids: CASTEITHANTGELFF.

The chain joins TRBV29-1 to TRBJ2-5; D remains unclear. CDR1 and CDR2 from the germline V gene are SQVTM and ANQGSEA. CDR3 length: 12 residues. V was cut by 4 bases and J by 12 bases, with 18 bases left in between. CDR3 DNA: TGCAGCGTTGTCGTGTATTCCGGCCTGAAGTACTTC. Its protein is CSVVVYSGLKYF.

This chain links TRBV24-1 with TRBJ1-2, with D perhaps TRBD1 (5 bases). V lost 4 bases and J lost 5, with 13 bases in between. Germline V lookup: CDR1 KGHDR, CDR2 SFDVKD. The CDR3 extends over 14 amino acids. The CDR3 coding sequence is TGTGCCACCAGTGAACCGGGGACGGGGTATGGCTACACCTTC. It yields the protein CATSEPGTGYGYTF.

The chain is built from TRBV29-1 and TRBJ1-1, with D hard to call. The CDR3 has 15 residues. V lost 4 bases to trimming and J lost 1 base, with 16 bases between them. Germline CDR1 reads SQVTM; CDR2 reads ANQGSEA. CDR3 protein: CSVACAGASNTEAFF. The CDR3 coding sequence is TGCAGCGTTGCCTGTGCCGGTGCATCGAACACTGAAGCTTTCTTT.

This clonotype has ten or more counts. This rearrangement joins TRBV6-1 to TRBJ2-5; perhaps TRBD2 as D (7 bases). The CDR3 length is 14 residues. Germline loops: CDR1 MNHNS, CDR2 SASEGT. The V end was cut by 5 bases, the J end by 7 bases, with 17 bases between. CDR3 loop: CASSPLRGGGTQYF. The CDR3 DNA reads TGTGCCAGCAGTCCCCTTCGAGGGGGGGGGACCCAGTACTTC.

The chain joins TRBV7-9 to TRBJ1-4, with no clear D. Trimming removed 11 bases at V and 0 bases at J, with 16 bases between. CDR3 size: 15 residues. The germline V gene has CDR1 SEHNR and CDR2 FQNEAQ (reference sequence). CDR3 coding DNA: TGTGCCTGGGCTGGAACACTTACAACTAATGAAAAACTGTTTTTT. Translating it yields CAWAGTLTTNEKLFF.

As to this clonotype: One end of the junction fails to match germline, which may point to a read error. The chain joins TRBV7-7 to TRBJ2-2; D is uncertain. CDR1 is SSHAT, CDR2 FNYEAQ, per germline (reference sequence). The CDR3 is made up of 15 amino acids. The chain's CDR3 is CASSQTVGNTGELFF. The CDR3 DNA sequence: TGTGCTAGCAGCCAAACAGTGGGGAACACCGGGGAGCTGTTTTTT.

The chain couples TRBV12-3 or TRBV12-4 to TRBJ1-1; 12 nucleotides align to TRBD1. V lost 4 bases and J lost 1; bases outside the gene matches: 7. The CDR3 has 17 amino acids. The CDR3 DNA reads TGTGCCAGCAGTTGGCCGGGACAGGGGGCATGGAACACTGAAGCTTTCTTT. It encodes CASSWPGQGAWNTEAFF.

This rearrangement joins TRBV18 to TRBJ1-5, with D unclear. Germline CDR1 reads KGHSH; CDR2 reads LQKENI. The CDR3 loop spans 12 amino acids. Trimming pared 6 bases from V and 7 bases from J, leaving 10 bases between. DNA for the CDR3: TGTGCCAGCTCCCGTCTGAACCAGCCCCAGCATTTT. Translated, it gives CASSRLNQPQHF.

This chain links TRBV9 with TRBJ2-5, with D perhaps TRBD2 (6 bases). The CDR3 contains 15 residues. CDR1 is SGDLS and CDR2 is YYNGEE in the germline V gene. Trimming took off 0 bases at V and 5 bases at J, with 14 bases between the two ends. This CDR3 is CASSVAVEGWETQYF. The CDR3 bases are TGTGCCAGCAGCGTAGCTGTGGAGGGGTGGGAGACCCAGTACTTC.

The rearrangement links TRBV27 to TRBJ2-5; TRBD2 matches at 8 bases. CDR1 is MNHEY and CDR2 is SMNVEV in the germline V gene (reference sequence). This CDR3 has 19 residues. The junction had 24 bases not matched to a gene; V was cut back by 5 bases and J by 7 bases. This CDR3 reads CASSEVAGLGASHGGTQYF. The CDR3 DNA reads TGTGCCAGCAGTGAGGTAGCGGGACTTGGGGCCTCCCATGGGGGGACCCAGTACTTC.

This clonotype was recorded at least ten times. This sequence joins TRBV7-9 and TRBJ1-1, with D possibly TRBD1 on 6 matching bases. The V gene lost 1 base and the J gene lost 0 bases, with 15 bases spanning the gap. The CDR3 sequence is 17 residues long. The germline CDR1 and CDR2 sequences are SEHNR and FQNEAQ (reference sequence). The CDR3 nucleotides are TGTGCCAGCAGCTTAGAGGTCCGGGGGCATTTGAACACTGAAGCTTTCTTT. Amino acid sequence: CASSLEVRGHLNTEAFF. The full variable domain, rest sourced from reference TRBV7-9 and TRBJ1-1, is DTGVSQNPRHKITKRGQNVTFRCDPISEHNRLYWYRQTLGQGPEFLTYFQNEAQLEKSRLLSDRFSAERPKGSFSTLEIQRTEQGDSAMYLCASSLEVRGHLNTEAFFGQGTRLTVV.

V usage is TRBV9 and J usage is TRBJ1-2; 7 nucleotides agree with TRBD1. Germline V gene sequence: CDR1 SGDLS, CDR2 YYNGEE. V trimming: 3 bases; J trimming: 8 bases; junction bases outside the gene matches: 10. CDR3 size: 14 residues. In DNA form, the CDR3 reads TGTGCCAGCAGCGGAAGGACGGGACAGCAAGGCTACACCTTC. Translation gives CASSGRTGQQGYTF.

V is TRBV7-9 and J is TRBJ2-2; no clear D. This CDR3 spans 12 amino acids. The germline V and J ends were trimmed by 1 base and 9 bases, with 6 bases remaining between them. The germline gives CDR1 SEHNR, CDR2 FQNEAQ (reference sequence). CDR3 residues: CASSLGLRELFF. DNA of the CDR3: TGTGCCAGCAGCTTAGGACTGAGGGAGCTGTTTTTT.

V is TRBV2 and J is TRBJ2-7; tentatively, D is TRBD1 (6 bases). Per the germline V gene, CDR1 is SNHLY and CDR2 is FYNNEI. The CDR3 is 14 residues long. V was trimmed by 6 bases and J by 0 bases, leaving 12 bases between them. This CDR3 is CASRPRGFSYEQYF. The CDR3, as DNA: TGTGCCAGCAGGCCGAGGGGGTTCTCCTACGAGCAGTACTTC.

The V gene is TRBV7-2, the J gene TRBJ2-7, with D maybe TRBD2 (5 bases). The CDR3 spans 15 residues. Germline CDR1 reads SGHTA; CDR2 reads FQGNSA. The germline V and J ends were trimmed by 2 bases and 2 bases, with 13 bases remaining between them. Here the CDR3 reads CASSLSSLAAYEQYF. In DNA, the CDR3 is TGTGCCAGCAGCTTATCTTCCCTAGCCGCCTACGAGCAGTACTTC.

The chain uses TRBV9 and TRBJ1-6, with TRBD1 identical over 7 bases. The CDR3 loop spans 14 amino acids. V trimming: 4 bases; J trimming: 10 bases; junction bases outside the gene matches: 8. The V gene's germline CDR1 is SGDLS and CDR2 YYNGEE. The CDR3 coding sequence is TGTGCCAGCAGCCAGACAGGGTCAGGGTCACCCCTCCACTTT. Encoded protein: CASSQTGSGSPLHF.

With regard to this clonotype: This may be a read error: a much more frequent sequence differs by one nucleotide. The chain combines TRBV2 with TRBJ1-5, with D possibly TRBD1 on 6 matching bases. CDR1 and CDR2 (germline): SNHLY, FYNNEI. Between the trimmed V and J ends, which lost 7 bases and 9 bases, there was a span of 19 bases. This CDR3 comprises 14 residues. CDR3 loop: CASILSRGERPQHF. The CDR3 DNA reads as TGTGCCAGCATTTTGAGCAGGGGTGAACGGCCCCAGCATTTT.

The CDR3 bases are TGTGCCAGCAGTCGGGTAGAGGTCGGGGAGGGCGAGACCCAGTACTTC. It codes for CASSRVEVGEGETQYF. The J gene is TRBJ2-5, the V gene TRBV9; TRBD2 aligns across 7 bases. Trimming took 5 bases from V and 5 from J; bases not matched to a gene: 15. Germline V CDR1 and CDR2: SGDLS, YYNGEE. CDR3 size: 16 residues.

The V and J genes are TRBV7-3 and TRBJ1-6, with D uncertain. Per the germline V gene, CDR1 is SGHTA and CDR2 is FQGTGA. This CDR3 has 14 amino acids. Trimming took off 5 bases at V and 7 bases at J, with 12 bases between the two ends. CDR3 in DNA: TGTGCCAGCAGCGGACGGGGAGCAAATTCACCCCTCCACTTT. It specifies CASSGRGANSPLHF. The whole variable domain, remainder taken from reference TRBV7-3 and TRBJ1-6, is GAGVSQTPSNKVTEKGKYVELRCDPISGHTALYWYRQSLGQGPEFLIYFQGTGAADDSGLPNDRFFAVRPEGSVSTLKIQRTERGDSAVYLCASSGRGANSPLHFGNGTRLTVT.

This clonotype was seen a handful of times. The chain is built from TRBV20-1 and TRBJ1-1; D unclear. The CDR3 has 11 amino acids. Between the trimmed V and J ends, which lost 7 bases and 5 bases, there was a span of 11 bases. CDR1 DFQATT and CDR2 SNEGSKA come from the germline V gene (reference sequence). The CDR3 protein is CSVDRRTEAFF. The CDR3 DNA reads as TGCAGTGTTGACCGAAGGACTGAAGCTTTCTTT.

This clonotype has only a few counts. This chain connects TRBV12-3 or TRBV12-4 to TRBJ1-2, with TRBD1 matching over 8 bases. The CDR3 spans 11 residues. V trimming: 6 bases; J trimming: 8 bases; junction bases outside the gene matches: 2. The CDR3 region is CASRDRVGYTF. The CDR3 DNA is TGTGCCAGCAGGGACAGGGTAGGCTACACCTTC.

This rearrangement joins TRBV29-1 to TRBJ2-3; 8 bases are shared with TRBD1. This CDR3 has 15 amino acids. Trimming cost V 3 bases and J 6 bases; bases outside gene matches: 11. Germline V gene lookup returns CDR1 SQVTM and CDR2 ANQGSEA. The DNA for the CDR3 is TGCAGCGTTGATCATCCTTGGACAGGGTTGGATACGCAGTATTTT. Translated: CSVDHPWTGLDTQYF.

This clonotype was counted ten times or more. CDR3 coding DNA: TGTGCCAGCACCATCGGGCTGATCCATGGCTACACCTTC. This sequence encodes CASTIGLIHGYTF. The J gene is TRBJ1-2, the V gene TRBV6-5; D remains ambiguous. Trimming took off 7 bases at V and 6 bases at J, with 15 bases between the two ends. The germline V gene encodes CDR1 MNHEY and CDR2 SVGAGI. This CDR3 contains 13 residues.

This CDR3 reads CASGAGGYEQYF. CDR3 nucleotide sequence: TGTGCCAGCGGGGCAGGGGGGTACGAGCAGTACTTC. J is TRBJ2-7 and V is TRBV12-3 or TRBV12-4; tentatively, D is TRBD1 (7 bases). The V end was cut by 8 bases, the J end by 4 bases, with 12 bases between. This CDR3 has 12 amino acids.

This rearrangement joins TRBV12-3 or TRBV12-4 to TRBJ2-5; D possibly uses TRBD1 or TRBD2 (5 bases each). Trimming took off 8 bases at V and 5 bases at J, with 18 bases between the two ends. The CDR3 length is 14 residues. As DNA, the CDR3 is TGTGCCAGCCGTCGGGACGTCGGTCGGGAGACCCAGTACTTC. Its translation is CASRRDVGRETQYF.

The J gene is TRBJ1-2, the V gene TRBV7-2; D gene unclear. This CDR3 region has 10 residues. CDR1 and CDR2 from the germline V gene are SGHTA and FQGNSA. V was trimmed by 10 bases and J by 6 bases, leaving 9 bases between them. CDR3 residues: CATLGDGYTF. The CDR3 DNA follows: TGTGCCACGCTTGGTGATGGCTACACCTTC.